A selection of T cell receptor beta chains follows, all from one sample in a study of graft-versus-host responses after intestinal transplantation. The antigens these receptors bind are not known. Only in-frame clones appear in the TCRdb table, and some are missing; sequencing was by immunoSEQ multiplex PCR. The table includes some 90,000 clones, 85% to 95% detected once. Sequenced here: unstimulated CD8+ T cells sorted from spleen or lymph node cells, sampled before transplant. All receptors come from a human donor who was the organ donor for an intestinal transplant. Both conserved end residues are part of each CDR3. Fields, in order: J gene, V gene, clone size, D gene, CDR3 protein, CDR3 DNA. D genes are given only for firm matches. Size is stated for part of the rows, as once, few or many counts, or as a class when the clone is expanded.

j_call: TRBJ1-2
v_call: TRBV2
clone_size: once
d_call: TRBD1
cdr3_aa: CASSVRSGGLHGYTF
cdr3_nt: TGTGCCAGCAGTGTACGTTCAGGGGGCCTCCATGGCTACACCTTC

j_call: TRBJ2-5
v_call: TRBV6-1
clone_size: NA
d_call: NA
cdr3_aa: CASSAPWARETQYF
cdr3_nt: TGTGCCAGCAGTGCACCGTGGGCCAGGGAGACCCAGTACTTC

j_call: TRBJ2-1
v_call: TRBV19
clone_size: NA
d_call: NA
cdr3_aa: CASTLSRVENEQFF
cdr3_nt: TGTGCCAGTACCCTATCTCGGGTCGAAAATGAGCAGTTCTTC

j_call: TRBJ2-7
v_call: TRBV19
clone_size: NA
d_call: TRBD1
cdr3_aa: CASSIPDRVNEQYF
cdr3_nt: TGTGCCAGTAGTATTCCCGACAGGGTGAACGAGCAGTACTTC

j_call: TRBJ2-5
v_call: TRBV7-8
clone_size: NA
d_call: NA
cdr3_aa: CASSHYRTQKETQYF
cdr3_nt: TGTGCCAGCAGCCACTACAGGACGCAAAAAGAGACCCAGTACTTC

j_call: TRBJ2-2
v_call: TRBV19
clone_size: NA
d_call: TRBD2
cdr3_aa: CASSLTGTSGVTGELFF
cdr3_nt: TGTGCCAGTAGTTTAACCGGGACTAGCGGCGTAACCGGGGAGCTGTTTTTT

j_call: TRBJ2-7
v_call: TRBV19
clone_size: NA
d_call: NA
cdr3_aa: CASSIPQGYEQYF
cdr3_nt: TGTGCCAGTAGTATACCACAGGGCTACGAGCAGTACTTC

j_call: TRBJ1-2
v_call: TRBV7-6
clone_size: NA
d_call: NA
cdr3_aa: CASSTGTSNYGYTF
cdr3_nt: TGTGCCAGCAGCACAGGGACTAGCAACTATGGCTACACCTTC

j_call: TRBJ2-7
v_call: TRBV7-2
clone_size: NA
d_call: TRBD2
cdr3_aa: CASSLGRLAGGYEQYF
cdr3_nt: TGTGCCAGCAGCTTAGGAAGACTAGCGGGGGGATACGAGCAGTACTTC

j_call: TRBJ2-1
v_call: TRBV19
clone_size: NA
d_call: NA
cdr3_aa: CASAAVPSSYNEQFF
cdr3_nt: TGTGCCAGTGCAGCGGTCCCGAGCTCCTACAATGAGCAGTTCTTC

j_call: TRBJ2-1
v_call: TRBV4-1
clone_size: NA
d_call: TRBD2
cdr3_aa: CASGGAGEQFF
cdr3_nt: TGCGCTAGCGGGGGGGCGGGTGAGCAGTTCTTC

j_call: TRBJ2-2
v_call: TRBV7-3
clone_size: NA
d_call: NA
cdr3_aa: CASSPSTGELFF
cdr3_nt: TGTGCCAGCAGCCCCTCGACCGGGGAGCTGTTTTTT

j_call: TRBJ2-3
v_call: TRBV6-1
clone_size: NA
d_call: NA
cdr3_aa: CASGRGNTDTQYF
cdr3_nt: TGTGCCAGCGGTCGCGGCAACACAGATACGCAGTATTTT

j_call: TRBJ2-5
v_call: TRBV4-3
clone_size: once
d_call: NA
cdr3_aa: CASSQDPGPKETQYF
cdr3_nt: TGCGCCAGCAGCCAAGATCCAGGGCCGAAAGAGACCCAGTACTTC

j_call: TRBJ2-5
v_call: TRBV5-1
clone_size: NA
d_call: NA
cdr3_aa: CASSFWQSSQETQYF
cdr3_nt: TGCGCCAGCAGCTTTTGGCAAAGTTCCCAAGAGACCCAGTACTTC

j_call: TRBJ1-2
v_call: TRBV28
clone_size: few
d_call: NA
cdr3_aa: CASSFRGNYGYTF
cdr3_nt: TGTGCCAGCAGTTTCCGGGGAAACTATGGCTACACCTTC

j_call: TRBJ1-1
v_call: TRBV5-1
clone_size: few
d_call: TRBD1
cdr3_aa: CASRGQGSTEAFF
cdr3_nt: TGCGCCAGCAGGGGACAGGGTTCCACTGAAGCTTTCTTT

j_call: TRBJ1-1
v_call: TRBV6-5
clone_size: NA
d_call: TRBD1
cdr3_aa: CASKEEGANTEAFF
cdr3_nt: TGTGCCAGCAAAGAAGAGGGGGCGAACACTGAAGCTTTCTTT

j_call: TRBJ2-2
v_call: TRBV6-5
clone_size: once
d_call: NA
cdr3_aa: CASSVRRITGELFF
cdr3_nt: TGTGCCAGCAGTGTAAGGCGGATCACCGGGGAGCTGTTTTTT

j_call: TRBJ1-2
v_call: TRBV7-9
clone_size: NA
d_call: NA
cdr3_aa: CASSSEPLTGYGYTF
cdr3_nt: TGTGCCAGCAGCTCCGAACCCTTGACAGGCTATGGCTACACCTTC

j_call: TRBJ1-2
v_call: TRBV2
clone_size: NA
d_call: NA
cdr3_aa: CASSDRNYGYTF
cdr3_nt: TGTGCCAGCTCTGACAGAAACTATGGCTACACCTTC

j_call: TRBJ1-1
v_call: TRBV6-1
clone_size: NA
d_call: NA
cdr3_aa: CASSEGWGGFDEAFF
cdr3_nt: TGTGCCAGCAGTGAAGGGTGGGGAGGGTTCGATGAAGCTTTCTTT

j_call: TRBJ2-7
v_call: TRBV11-2
clone_size: NA
d_call: TRBD1
cdr3_aa: CASSLGQGSWEQYF
cdr3_nt: TGTGCCAGCAGCTTAGGACAGGGGAGTTGGGAGCAGTACTTC

j_call: TRBJ1-1
v_call: TRBV19
clone_size: NA
d_call: NA
cdr3_aa: CASSMGAGATEAFF
cdr3_nt: TGTGCCAGTAGTATGGGGGCAGGGGCCACTGAAGCTTTCTTT

j_call: TRBJ2-1
v_call: TRBV9
clone_size: NA
d_call: TRBD1
cdr3_aa: CASSVYRGTYNEQFF
cdr3_nt: TGTGCCAGCAGCGTGTACAGGGGCACCTACAATGAGCAGTTCTTC

j_call: TRBJ1-1
v_call: TRBV7-9
clone_size: once
d_call: NA
cdr3_aa: CASSLGWGPNTEAFF
cdr3_nt: TGTGCCAGCAGCTTAGGGTGGGGGCCGAACACTGAAGCTTTCTTT

j_call: TRBJ2-2
v_call: TRBV28
clone_size: once
d_call: TRBD1
cdr3_aa: CASSPRTGESSGELFF
cdr3_nt: TGTGCCAGCAGTCCACGGACAGGGGAGAGTTCCGGGGAGCTGTTTTTT

j_call: TRBJ1-5
v_call: TRBV19
clone_size: NA
d_call: NA
cdr3_aa: CASSILPTGRFGNQPQHF
cdr3_nt: TGTGCCAGTAGTATACTGCCGACAGGCAGGTTTGGGAATCAGCCCCAGCATTTT

j_call: TRBJ2-7
v_call: TRBV10-1
clone_size: few
d_call: TRBD1
cdr3_aa: CAGFGQGAYEQYF
cdr3_nt: TGCGCCGGTTTTGGACAGGGAGCCTACGAGCAGTACTTC

j_call: TRBJ1-1
v_call: TRBV11-2
clone_size: NA
d_call: NA
cdr3_aa: CASSLPGGAVTEAFF
cdr3_nt: TGTGCCAGCAGCTTACCTGGGGGCGCGGTCACTGAAGCTTTCTTT

j_call: TRBJ2-3
v_call: TRBV30
clone_size: NA
d_call: TRBD2
cdr3_aa: CAWSPGLAVTDTQYF
cdr3_nt: TGTGCCTGGAGTCCGGGACTAGCGGTCACAGATACGCAGTATTTT

j_call: TRBJ1-3
v_call: TRBV14
clone_size: few
d_call: NA
cdr3_aa: CASSQGGLSGNTIYF
cdr3_nt: TGTGCCAGCAGCCAAGGGGGCCTCTCTGGAAACACCATATATTTT

j_call: TRBJ2-7
v_call: TRBV4-1
clone_size: once
d_call: TRBD2
cdr3_aa: CASSHSVGLANYEQYF
cdr3_nt: TGCGCCAGCAGCCATTCTGTGGGACTAGCGAATTACGAGCAGTACTTC

j_call: TRBJ2-7
v_call: TRBV19
clone_size: NA
d_call: TRBD2
cdr3_aa: CASSIAGGAYEQYF
cdr3_nt: TGTGCCAGTAGTATTGCGGGGGGCGCGTACGAGCAGTACTTC

j_call: TRBJ2-5
v_call: TRBV5-4
clone_size: once
d_call: TRBD2
cdr3_aa: CASTYLAGGLETQYF
cdr3_nt: TGTGCCAGCACCTACCTAGCGGGGGGACTCGAGACCCAGTACTTC

j_call: TRBJ2-5
v_call: TRBV21-1
clone_size: NA
d_call: NA
cdr3_aa: CASSKQRLQETQYF
cdr3_nt: TGTGCCAGCAGCAAACAGCGGTTACAAGAGACCCAGTACTTC

j_call: TRBJ2-1
v_call: TRBV9
clone_size: NA
d_call: NA
cdr3_aa: CASSDSGGPYNEQFF
cdr3_nt: TGTGCCAGCAGCGACAGTGGAGGGCCCTACAATGAGCAGTTCTTC

j_call: TRBJ1-2
v_call: TRBV4-1
clone_size: NA
d_call: NA
cdr3_aa: CASSQDQQIHGYTF
cdr3_nt: TGCGCCAGCAGCCAAGATCAACAGATCCATGGCTACACCTTC

j_call: TRBJ2-7
v_call: TRBV7-3
clone_size: NA
d_call: TRBD2
cdr3_aa: CASSSLAGGPYEQYF
cdr3_nt: TGTGCCAGCAGCTCCCTAGCGGGGGGGCCGTACGAGCAGTACTTC

j_call: TRBJ1-2
v_call: TRBV2
clone_size: NA
d_call: TRBD1
cdr3_aa: CASPTGGRGYTF
cdr3_nt: TGTGCCAGCCCAACAGGGGGCCGGGGCTACACCTTC

j_call: TRBJ2-2
v_call: TRBV4-1
clone_size: NA
d_call: NA
cdr3_aa: CASSRQGAGAGELFF
cdr3_nt: TGCGCCAGCAGTCGGCAGGGGGCGGGAGCCGGGGAGCTGTTTTTT

j_call: TRBJ2-3
v_call: TRBV7-6
clone_size: NA
d_call: NA
cdr3_aa: CASSLTSYATDTQYF
cdr3_nt: TGTGCCAGCAGCTTAACCAGTTACGCCACAGATACGCAGTATTTT

j_call: TRBJ1-2
v_call: TRBV6-5
clone_size: NA
d_call: NA
cdr3_aa: CASSYGGMDGYTF
cdr3_nt: TGTGCCAGCAGTTATGGAGGGATGGATGGCTACACCTTC

j_call: TRBJ2-7
v_call: TRBV23-1
clone_size: NA
d_call: TRBD1
cdr3_aa: CASSQTGGEQYF
cdr3_nt: TGCGCCAGCAGTCAAACAGGGGGCGAGCAGTACTTC